A single sample is the source of the 11 T cell receptor beta chains below, sequenced in a study of cytomegalovirus exposure and HLA in healthy donors. Vbeta (60) and Jbeta (13) primers were used in the PCR. Only in-frame clones appear in the TCRdb table, and some are missing; sequencing was by immunoSEQ multiplex PCR. The table records around 92,000 clones, around 80% of them present only once. The sequenced sample was PBMCs. These receptor sequences come from a man in his late teens or twenties in good health and CMV-seronegative.

V and J are TRBV2 and TRBJ2-1; D is perhaps TRBD2 (6 bases). V lost 7 bases and J lost 8, with 15 bases in between. The length of the CDR3 is 13 residues. CDR1 is SNHLY, CDR2 FYNNEI, per germline. The CDR3 spells CASKNGGGDEQFF. The CDR3 DNA reads TGTGCCAGCAAGAACGGGGGTGGTGATGAGCAGTTCTTC.

The CDR3 loop reads CASSIGGGGSTGELFF. In nucleotides, the CDR3 is TGTGCCAGTAGTATAGGTGGAGGGGGCAGCACCGGGGAGCTGTTTTTT. This chain uses TRBV19 with TRBJ2-2; a weak D match, TRBD1 (7 bases). The CDR3 extends over 16 amino acids. V gave up 1 base and J gave up 4 bases, with 13 bases separating them. Germline-derived CDR1 and CDR2 are LNHDA and SQIVND (reference sequence).

The chain employs TRBV7-6 and TRBJ1-2; 7 bases are shared with TRBD1. Germline V gene data show CDR1 as SGHVS and CDR2 as FNYEAQ. V trimming: 4 bases; J trimming: 2 bases; junction bases outside the gene matches: 13. This CDR3 is built from 17 residues. CDR3 amino acids: CASSSPDDGTVNYGYTF. The CDR3 nucleotides are TGTGCCAGCAGCTCTCCGGACGACGGGACAGTCAACTATGGCTACACCTTC. The full variable domain, completed using reference TRBV7-6 and TRBJ1-2, is GAGVSQSPRYKVTKRGQDVALRCDPISGHVSLYWYRQALGQGPEFLTYFNYEAQQDKSGLPNDRFSAERPEGSISTLTIQRTEQRDSAMYRCASSSPDDGTVNYGYTFGSGTRLTVV.

This sequence joins TRBV7-9 and TRBJ2-5; TRBD2 matches at 7 bases. This CDR3 comprises 16 residues. Germline CDR1 is SEHNR and CDR2 is FQNEAQ (reference sequence). Trimming cost V 4 bases and J 7 bases; bases outside gene matches: 15. CDR3 region: CASSSQLSLGEGTQYF. The CDR3 nucleotides are TGTGCCAGCAGCTCCCAACTGAGTTTGGGGGAGGGGACCCAGTACTTC.

This clone was picked up one time. The chain is built from TRBV9 and TRBJ1-4; D possibly corresponds to TRBD1 (5 bases). The germline V and J ends were trimmed by 3 bases and 0 bases, with 15 bases remaining between them. Germline V gene lookup returns CDR1 SGDLS and CDR2 YYNGEE. The CDR3 is 17 residues long. This CDR3 is CASSGGDLPATNEKLFF. The CDR3, as DNA: TGTGCCAGCAGCGGGGGGGATCTACCTGCAACTAATGAAAAACTGTTTTTT.

This clone was counted a few times. The rearrangement uses TRBV30 and TRBJ1-1; 9 bases are shared with TRBD1. CDR1 is GTSNPN, CDR2 SVGIG, per germline (reference sequence). V was clipped by 5 bases and J by 1 base; unmatched bases: 5. This CDR3 is 14 amino acids long. The DNA for the CDR3 is TGTGCCTGGGACAGGGGGATATCGAACACTGAAGCTTTCTTT. Its protein product is CAWDRGISNTEAFF.

The chain is built from TRBV27 and TRBJ1-1; D is uncertain. Germline loops: CDR1 MNHEY, CDR2 SMNVEV (reference sequence). CDR3 length equals 13 residues. V was shortened by 6 bases and J by 7 bases, with 15 bases between the two germline ends. The CDR3 is CASSLRRADEAFF. The DNA for the CDR3 is TGTGCCAGCAGCCTAAGGAGGGCAGATGAAGCTTTCTTT.

The chain couples TRBV9 to TRBJ1-3; 10 bases align to TRBD1. The CDR3 covers 16 residues. Germline V lookup: CDR1 SGDLS, CDR2 YYNGEE. V trimming: 0 bases; J trimming: 2 bases; junction bases outside the gene matches: 2. The CDR3 DNA sequence: TGTGCCAGCAGCGTAGGTGACAGGGGGCCTGGAAACACCATATATTTT. Translation: CASSVGDRGPGNTIYF.

This clone has only one observation. The chain employs TRBV9 and TRBJ1-1, with 10 bases that match TRBD1. This CDR3 is built from 12 residues. Germline trimming cut 2 bases from V and 8 bases from J; bases unmatched to any gene: 0. Per the germline V gene, CDR1 is SGDLS and CDR2 is YYNGEE. For the CDR3, the DNA is TGTGCCAGCAGCGTGGGACAGGGGGAAGCTTTCTTT. It codes for CASSVGQGEAFF.

This chain uses TRBV2 with TRBJ1-2; 9 bases are a match to TRBD1. The germline gives CDR1 SNHLY, CDR2 FYNNEI. The CDR3 covers 13 residues. J gave up 3 bases and V 4 bases, and 0 bases lay outside the gene matches. CDR3 sequence reads: CASSGTGDYGYTF. CDR3 DNA: TGTGCCAGCAGTGGGACAGGGGACTATGGCTACACCTTC.

The CDR3 protein is CASSQEYRQGNEKLFF. For the CDR3, the DNA is TGTGCCAGCAGCCAAGAATACAGGCAGGGCAATGAAAAACTGTTTTTT. V gene TRBV4-2 combines with J gene TRBJ1-4; the D gene is possibly TRBD1 (5 bases). Looked up from germline, CDR1 is LGHNA and CDR2 is YNFKEQ. The CDR3 runs 16 residues. Trimming removed 0 bases from V and 5 bases from J, with 13 bases in between.